This TCR beta chain is drawn from a study of blood T cells in healthy people across ages. Then a second PCR, running about 6 to 12 cycles, was carried out with a sample-barcoded 5' primer and a J-beta primer mix. From the 5' RACE reads, TCRdb called clonotypes with MiXCR, one entry per CDR3 protein. The repertoire includes more than 650,000 distinct CDR3 sequences, 22% of them detected once, and approximately 20% sits in the top ten. All donors came from Russia, were Caucasian and healthy, and spanned ages about 6 to 100. The CDR3 consists of 14 residues. Germline V gene lookup returns CDR1 MNHNS and CDR2 SASEGT. Study-level results: Older age went with lower TCR beta diversity per million T cells, in a roughly linear way.

Regarding this clonotype: Its antigen is currently unknown. One junction end does not reproduce the germline sequence, and a read error may be involved.

Sequenced material: blood. This chain connects TRBV6-1 to TRBJ2-3; D is possibly TRBD2 (7 bases). The TCR originated in a man between 65 and 85 years old in good health. Here the CDR3 DNA reads TGTGCCAGCAGCGGGGGGCCCAGCAGAGATACGCAGTATTTT. Its protein product is CASSGGPSRDTQYF.